The rows below give T cell receptor beta chains drawn from one sample of a study of memory CD8 T cells in hepatitis C reinfection. Assay used: immunoSEQ multiplex PCR; TCRdb lists only in-frame clones, some missing. The top ten clones hold approximately 1.2% of a sample with 44,000 or so clones, 85% to 90% of them seen once. Material for sequencing was naive CD8+ T cells sorted from blood. The source is a man younger than 30 with hepatitis C virus infection. The CDR3 runs from the conserved cysteine through the conserved F or W. A D gene is named only where the DNA matches it firmly. For some rows the clone size is stated as once, few or many, or as a class when expanded; others skip it.

-	-	TRBV7-6	TRBJ1-2	TGTGCCAGCAGCTCCTGGACTTATGGCTACACCTTC	CASSSWTYGYTF
-	TRBD1	TRBV7-8	TRBJ2-7	TGTGCCAGCAGCTTAGGCGACAGGGCGAGCTCCTACGAGCAGTACTTC	CASSLGDRASSYEQYF
once	TRBD1	TRBV7-7	TRBJ2-5	TGTGCCAGCAGCTTGGGACAGGGGAAAGAGACCCAGTACTTC	CASSLGQGKETQYF
-	TRBD2	TRBV7-9	TRBJ2-7	TGTGCCAGCAGCCTAATGACTAGCGGACCCTACGAGCAGTACTTC	CASSLMTSGPYEQYF
few	-	TRBV6-5	TRBJ2-7	TGTGCCAGCAGTTTAACAGGCTCCTACGAGCAGTACTTC	CASSLTGSYEQYF
-	TRBD1	TRBV7-9	TRBJ2-2	TGTGCCAGCAGCTACTTGACAGGGTTTGCCGGGGAGCTGTTTTTT	CASSYLTGFAGELFF
-	-	TRBV28	TRBJ1-4	TGTGCCAGCAGTCCAGATAATGAAAAACTGTTTTTT	CASSPDNEKLFF
-	TRBD2	TRBV6-4	TRBJ2-3	TGTGCCAGCAGTGCTAGCGGGAGCACAGATACGCAGTATTTT	CASSASGSTDTQYF
-	-	TRBV15	TRBJ2-1	TGTGCCACCAGCCACAGTTTGAGCTCCTACAATGAGCAGTTCTTC	CATSHSLSSYNEQFF
-	-	TRBV7-9	TRBJ1-4	TGTGCCAGCAGCCCCCTGACGGAGGACCCTGAAAAACTGTTTTTT	CASSPLTEDPEKLFF
-	-	TRBV13	TRBJ1-2	TGTGCCAGCAGCTCACAGGGAGGGGACTATGGCTACACCTTC	CASSSQGGDYGYTF
-	-	TRBV5-1	TRBJ2-3	TGCGCCAGCAGCTCGTCGGAGGGGTACGACACAGATACGCAGTATTTT	CASSSSEGYDTDTQYF
-	TRBD2	TRBV2	TRBJ2-3	TGTGCCGGAAGGGCTAGCGGTTATATCACAGATACGCAGTATTTT	CAGRASGYITDTQYF
few	TRBD2	TRBV28	TRBJ2-1	TGTGCCAGCAGTTTAAGGACTAGCAATGAGCAGTTCTTC	CASSLRTSNEQFF